The 3 T cell receptor beta chains below were found in one sample sequenced in a study of blood T cell repertoires in COVID-19. This table comes from immunoSEQ multiplex PCR, and its TCRdb copy is limited to in-frame clones, with some not included. The sample consists of 150,000 to 200,000 clones, about 79% of them appearing once. Specimen: peripheral blood. The source is an older woman with acute or convalescent COVID-19.

V gene TRBV3-1 (or the pseudogene TRBV3-2) combines with J gene TRBJ2-3; TRBD2 matches at 8 bases. Trimming at V came to 4 bases and at J to 2 bases, leaving 5 bases not matched to a gene. This CDR3 comprises 15 residues. Germline V gives CDR1 LGHDT, CDR2 YNNKEL (reference sequence). CDR3 protein: CASSLRTSFTDTQYF. CDR3 nucleotide sequence: TGTGCCAGCAGCCTAAGGACTAGCTTCACAGATACGCAGTATTTT.

This clone was seen only once. V gene TRBV30 combines with J gene TRBJ2-3; D may be TRBD2 (5 bases). V was shortened by 7 bases and J by 3 bases, with 11 bases between the two germline ends. Germline values: CDR1 GTSNPN, CDR2 SVGIG (reference sequence). The CDR3 sequence is 12 residues long. Here the CDR3 DNA reads TGTGCCTCATCTACGGGGACAGATACGCAGTATTTT. Amino acid sequence: CASSTGTDTQYF.

This chain links TRBV19 with TRBJ1-2; no reliable D call. Germline V gives CDR1 LNHDA, CDR2 SQIVND (reference sequence). V was pared by 5 bases and J by 4 bases, with 20 bases between. The CDR3 has 16 residues. CDR3: CASSAPVLPPGYGYTF. The CDR3 nucleotides read TGTGCCAGTAGTGCCCCCGTTCTACCGCCGGGCTATGGCTACACCTTC.